Listed below are T cell receptor beta chains from one sample, sequenced in a study of CD8+ T cells in alopecia areata. Assay: immunoSEQ multiplex PCR; the TCRdb copy retains only in-frame clones and omits some. The data contain around 250,000 clones, about two thirds of them singletons. The source material was CD4+ T cells sorted from blood, sampled at week 0. The receptor source for this set is a human donor with alopecia areata. Both conserved end residues are part of each CDR3. Fields, in order: V gene, J gene, clone size, D gene, CDR3 DNA, CDR3 protein. The D gene is left open where the match is weak. Size is stated for part of the rows, as once, few or many counts, or as a class when the clone is expanded.

V: TRBV29-1; J: TRBJ2-7; size: .; D: .; DNA: TGCAGCGTTGGGGGGGTGTCATCCGAGCAGTACTTC; CDR3: CSVGGVSSEQYF
V: TRBV30; J: TRBJ2-3; size: .; D: .; DNA: TGTGCCTGGGAACCGGGCAGGGGCACAGATACGCAGTATTTT; CDR3: CAWEPGRGTDTQYF
V: TRBV14; J: TRBJ2-6; size: .; D: .; DNA: TGTGCCAGCAGCCCCCAGCAGGGGCTTGTAGCCAACGTCCTGACTTTC; CDR3: CASSPQQGLVANVLTF
V: TRBV30; J: TRBJ1-1; size: .; D: .; DNA: TGTGCCTGGACGCCCAGGTTGAACACTGAAGCTTTCTTT; CDR3: CAWTPRLNTEAFF
V: TRBV7-9; J: TRBJ1-6; size: .; D: .; DNA: TGTGCCAGCAGCTCCCGAGGTTCACCCCTCCACTTT; CDR3: CASSSRGSPLHF
V: TRBV29-1; J: TRBJ2-1; size: few; D: TRBD1; DNA: TGCAGCGCCGACAGGGGCCCGCAAAATGAGCAGTTCTTC; CDR3: CSADRGPQNEQFF
V: TRBV5-6; J: TRBJ2-3; size: .; D: .; DNA: TGTGCCAGCAGCTTGGGGGATTTTGGAGATACGCAGTATTTT; CDR3: CASSLGDFGDTQYF
V: TRBV10-3; J: TRBJ2-5; size: .; D: TRBD2; DNA: TGTGCCATCAGTGGGGAGGGTAGCGGGGGGCCGAAGACCCAGTACTTC; CDR3: CAISGEGSGGPKTQYF
V: TRBV13; J: TRBJ1-5; size: .; D: .; DNA: TGTGCCAGCAGCTCCCGCAGGGCCGGCAATCAGCCCCAGCATTTT; CDR3: CASSSRRAGNQPQHF
V: TRBV7-3; J: TRBJ1-5; size: .; D: TRBD1; DNA: TGTGCCAGCAGCCCGACAGGGTATAGCAATCAGCCCCAGCATTTT; CDR3: CASSPTGYSNQPQHF
V: TRBV20-1; J: TRBJ1-1; size: few; D: .; DNA: TGCAGTGCGCATTTGGGCACTGAAGCTTTCTTT; CDR3: CSAHLGTEAFF
V: TRBV4-1; J: TRBJ2-7; size: .; D: .; DNA: TGCGCCAGCAGCCAAGCTTGGTTCGGGGATGGCGAGCAGTACTTC; CDR3: CASSQAWFGDGEQYF
V: TRBV6-5; J: TRBJ2-1; size: few; D: TRBD1; DNA: TGTGCCAGCAGTTACCTGGGACAGCACAATGAGCAGTTCTTC; CDR3: CASSYLGQHNEQFF
V: TRBV30; J: TRBJ1-2; size: few; D: .; DNA: TGTGCCTGGAGTCCTGTCTACGGCTGGGGCTACACCTTC; CDR3: CAWSPVYGWGYTF
V: TRBV29-1; J: TRBJ1-2; size: .; D: .; DNA: TGCAGCGTTGAAGACCGAGGGTTTGTTCGCTATGGCTACACCTTC; CDR3: CSVEDRGFVRYGYTF
V: TRBV7-8; J: TRBJ2-1; size: .; D: TRBD1; DNA: TGTGCCAGCAGCAAAGGGTTCGGACAGGAATACAATGAGCAGTTCTTC; CDR3: CASSKGFGQEYNEQFF
V: TRBV30; J: TRBJ2-3; size: .; D: .; DNA: TGTGCCTGGAACGCAGGGGAACACACAGATACGCAGTATTTT; CDR3: CAWNAGEHTDTQYF
V: TRBV30; J: TRBJ1-2; size: .; D: .; DNA: TGTGCCTGGAGTGTTTGGGCCCCTAACTATGGCTACACCTTC; CDR3: CAWSVWAPNYGYTF